The rows below give T cell receptor beta chains drawn from one sample of a study of cytomegalovirus exposure and HLA in healthy donors. TCRdb keeps only in-frame clones here, not all; method: immunoSEQ multiplex PCR. This sample contains about 120,000 clones. The sample taken for sequencing was PBMCs. These receptors originate from a young man in good health and CMV-seronegative. Each CDR3 is given with its conserved first and last residue. Fields, in order: V gene, J gene, D gene, CDR3 protein, CDR3 DNA. The D gene is left open where the match is weak.

TRBV15	TRBJ1-1	TRBD1	CATSPSNRGTEAFF	TGTGCCACCAGCCCATCGAACAGGGGCACTGAAGCTTTCTTT
TRBV30	TRBJ1-5	TRBD1	CACASEGAAQPQHF	TGTGCCTGCGCCTCCGAGGGGGCGGCTCAGCCCCAGCATTTT
TRBV7-9	TRBJ2-7	-	CASSLAGVEQYF	TGTGCCAGCAGCTTAGCGGGAGTCGAGCAGTACTTC
TRBV19	TRBJ2-7	-	CASSMQDSDLYEQYF	TGTGCCAGTAGTATGCAGGACAGTGACTTATACGAGCAGTACTTC
TRBV7-8	TRBJ2-1	TRBD2	CASSLAAGGYNEQFF	TGTGCCAGCAGCTTAGCGGCGGGGGGGTACAATGAGCAGTTCTTC
TRBV6-1	TRBJ2-1	TRBD1	CASSGWTGGYNEQFF	TGTGCCAGCAGTGGATGGACAGGGGGATACAATGAGCAGTTCTTC
TRBV6-6	TRBJ2-7	TRBD1	CASSPQTGREQYF	TGTGCCAGCAGTCCACAGACAGGGAGAGAGCAGTACTTC
TRBV9	TRBJ2-3	-	CASSVHKSTDTQYF	TGTGCCAGCAGCGTGCACAAAAGCACAGATACGCAGTATTTT
TRBV7-8	TRBJ1-5	-	CASSPPQGQGPQHF	TGTGCCAGCAGCCCCCCCCAGGGCCAGGGGCCCCAGCATTTT
TRBV2	TRBJ2-7	-	CASAGTSDYEQYF	TGTGCCAGCGCCGGGACTTCAGATTACGAGCAGTACTTC
TRBV2	TRBJ1-2	-	CARGLGAAGYTF	TGTGCCAGGGGCCTGGGGGCTGCCGGCTACACCTTC
TRBV11-3	TRBJ2-1	-	CASSTWTEDNEQFF	TGTGCCAGCAGCACCTGGACAGAAGACAATGAGCAGTTCTTC